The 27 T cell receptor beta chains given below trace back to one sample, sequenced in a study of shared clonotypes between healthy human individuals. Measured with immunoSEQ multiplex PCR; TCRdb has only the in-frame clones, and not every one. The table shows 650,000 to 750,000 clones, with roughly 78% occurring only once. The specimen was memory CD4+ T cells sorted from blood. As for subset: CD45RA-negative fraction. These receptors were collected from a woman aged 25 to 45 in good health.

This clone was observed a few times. For the CDR3, the DNA is TGTGCCAGCAGCTTGTGGACTAGCGGAAACTACGAGCAGTACTTC. It codes for CASSLWTSGNYEQYF. The gene calls are TRBV5-4 and TRBJ2-7; 10 nucleotides match TRBD2. The trim removed 1 base at V and 3 bases at J, leaving 4 bases unmatched. The CDR3 has 15 residues. The germline gives CDR1 SGHNT, CDR2 YYREEE (reference sequence).

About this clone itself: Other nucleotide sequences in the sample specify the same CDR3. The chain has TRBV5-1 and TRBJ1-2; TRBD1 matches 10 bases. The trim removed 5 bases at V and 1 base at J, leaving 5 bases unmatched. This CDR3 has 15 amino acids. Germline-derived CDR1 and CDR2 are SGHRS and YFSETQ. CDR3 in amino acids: CASSSGTGVNYGYTF. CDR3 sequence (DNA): TGCGCCAGCAGTTCGGGGACAGGGGTTAACTATGGCTACACCTTC.

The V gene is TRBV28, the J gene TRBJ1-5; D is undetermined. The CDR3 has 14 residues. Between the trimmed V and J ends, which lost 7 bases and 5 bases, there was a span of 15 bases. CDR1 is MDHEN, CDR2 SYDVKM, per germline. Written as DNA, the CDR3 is TGTGCCAGCAACCCCGCGGGCATTGATCAGCCCCAGCATTTT. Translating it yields CASNPAGIDQPQHF.

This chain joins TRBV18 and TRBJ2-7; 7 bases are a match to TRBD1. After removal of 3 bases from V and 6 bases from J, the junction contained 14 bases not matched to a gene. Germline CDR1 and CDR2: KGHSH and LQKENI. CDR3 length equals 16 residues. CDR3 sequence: CASSPQPTGRKGEQYF. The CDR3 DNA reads TGTGCCAGCTCACCTCAACCGACAGGGCGTAAAGGCGAGCAGTACTTC.

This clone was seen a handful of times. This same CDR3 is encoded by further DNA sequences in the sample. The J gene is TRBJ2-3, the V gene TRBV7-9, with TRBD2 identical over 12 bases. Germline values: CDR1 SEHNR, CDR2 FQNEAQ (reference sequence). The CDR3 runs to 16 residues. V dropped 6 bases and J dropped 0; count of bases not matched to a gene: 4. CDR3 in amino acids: CASSLTSGRSTDTQYF. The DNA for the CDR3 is TGTGCCAGCAGTTTAACTAGCGGGAGGAGCACAGATACGCAGTATTTT.

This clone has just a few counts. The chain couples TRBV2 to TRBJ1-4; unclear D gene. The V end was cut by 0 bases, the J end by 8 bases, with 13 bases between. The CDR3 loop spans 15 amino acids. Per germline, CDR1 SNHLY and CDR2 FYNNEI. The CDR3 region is CASSEALLGTEKLFF. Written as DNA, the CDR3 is TGTGCCAGCAGTGAAGCGCTTTTGGGAACAGAAAAACTGTTTTTT.

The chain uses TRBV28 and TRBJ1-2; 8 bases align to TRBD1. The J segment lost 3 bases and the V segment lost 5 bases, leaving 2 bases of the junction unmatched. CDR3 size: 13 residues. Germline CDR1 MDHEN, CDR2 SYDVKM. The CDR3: CASSVDRDYGYTF. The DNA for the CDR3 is TGTGCCAGCAGTGTGGACAGGGACTATGGCTACACCTTC.

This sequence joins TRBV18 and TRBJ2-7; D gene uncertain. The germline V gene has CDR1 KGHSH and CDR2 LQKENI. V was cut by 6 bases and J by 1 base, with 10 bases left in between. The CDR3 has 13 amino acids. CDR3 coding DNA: TGTGCCAGCTCCCTCGGCGTATCCTACGAGCAGTACTTC. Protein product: CASSLGVSYEQYF.

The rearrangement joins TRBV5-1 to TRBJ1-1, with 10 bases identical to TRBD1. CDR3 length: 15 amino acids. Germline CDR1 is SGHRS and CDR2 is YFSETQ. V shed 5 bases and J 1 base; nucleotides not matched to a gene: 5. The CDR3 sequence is CASRRTGGRNTEAFF. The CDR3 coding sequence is TGCGCCAGCAGAAGGACAGGGGGACGGAACACTGAAGCTTTCTTT.

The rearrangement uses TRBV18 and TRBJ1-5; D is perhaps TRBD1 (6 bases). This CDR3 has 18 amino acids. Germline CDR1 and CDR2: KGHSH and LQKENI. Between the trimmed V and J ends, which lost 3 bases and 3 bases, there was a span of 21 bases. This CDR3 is CASSPTVQGPPYNQPQHF. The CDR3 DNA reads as TGTGCCAGCTCACCGACTGTACAGGGTCCTCCCTACAATCAGCCCCAGCATTTT.

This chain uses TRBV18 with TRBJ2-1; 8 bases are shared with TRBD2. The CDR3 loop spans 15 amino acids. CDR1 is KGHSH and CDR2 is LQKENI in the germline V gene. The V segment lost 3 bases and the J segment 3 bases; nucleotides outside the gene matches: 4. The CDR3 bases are TGTGCCAGCTCACCTTTAGCGGGAAGCTACAATGAGCAGTTCTTC. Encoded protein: CASSPLAGSYNEQFF.

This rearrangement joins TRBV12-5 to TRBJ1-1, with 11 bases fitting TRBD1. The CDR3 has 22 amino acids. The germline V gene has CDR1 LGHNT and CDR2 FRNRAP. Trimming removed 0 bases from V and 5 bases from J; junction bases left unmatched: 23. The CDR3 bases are TGTGCTAGTGGTTTGGTACTAGGACAGGGGGCCGGAGGGTCTCGAAGTAAAACTGAAGCTTTCTTT. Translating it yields CASGLVLGQGAGGSRSKTEAFF.

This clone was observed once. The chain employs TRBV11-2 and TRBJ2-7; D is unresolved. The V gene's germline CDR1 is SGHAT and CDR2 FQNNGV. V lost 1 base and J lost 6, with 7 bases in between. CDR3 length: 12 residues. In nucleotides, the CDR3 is TGTGCCAGCAGCTTAGGCCGAGCCGAGCAGTACTTC. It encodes CASSLGRAEQYF.

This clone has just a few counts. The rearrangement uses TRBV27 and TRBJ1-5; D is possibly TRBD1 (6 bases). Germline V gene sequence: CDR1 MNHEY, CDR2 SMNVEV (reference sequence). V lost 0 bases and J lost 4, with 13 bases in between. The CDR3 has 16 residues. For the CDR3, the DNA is TGTGCCAGCAGTTTATCGATTCCGGACAGAAATCAGCCCCAGCATTTT. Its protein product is CASSLSIPDRNQPQHF.

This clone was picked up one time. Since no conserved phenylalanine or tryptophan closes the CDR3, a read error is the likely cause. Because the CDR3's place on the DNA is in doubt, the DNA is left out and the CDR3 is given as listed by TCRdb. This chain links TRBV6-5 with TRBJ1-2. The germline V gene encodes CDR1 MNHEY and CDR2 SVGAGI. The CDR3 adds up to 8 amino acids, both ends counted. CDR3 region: CASSYPVG.

CDR3 coding DNA: TGTGCCAGCAGTCCCCGACCCTGGAACACTGAAGCTTTCTTT. Translating gives CASSPRPWNTEAFF. This chain connects TRBV27 to TRBJ1-1; D not resolved. The CDR3 has 14 residues. The germline V gene encodes CDR1 MNHEY and CDR2 SMNVEV (reference sequence). V was cut by 5 bases and J by 1 base, with 11 bases left in between.

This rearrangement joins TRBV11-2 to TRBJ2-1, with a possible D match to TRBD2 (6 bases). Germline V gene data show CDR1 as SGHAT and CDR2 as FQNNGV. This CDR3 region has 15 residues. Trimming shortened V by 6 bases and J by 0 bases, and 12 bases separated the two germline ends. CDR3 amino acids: CASSRGESSYNEQFF. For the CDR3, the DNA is TGTGCCAGCAGTCGCGGGGAGAGCTCCTACAATGAGCAGTTCTTC.

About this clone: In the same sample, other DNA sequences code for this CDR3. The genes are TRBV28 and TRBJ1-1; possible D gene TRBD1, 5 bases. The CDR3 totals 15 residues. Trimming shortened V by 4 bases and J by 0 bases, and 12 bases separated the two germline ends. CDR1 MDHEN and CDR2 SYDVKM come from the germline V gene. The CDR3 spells CASSWGQGLNTEAFF. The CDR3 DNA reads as TGTGCCAGCAGTTGGGGTCAGGGTCTGAACACTGAAGCTTTCTTT. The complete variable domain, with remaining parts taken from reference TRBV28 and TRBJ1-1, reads DVKVTQSSRYLVKRTGEKVFLECVQDMDHENMFWYRQDPGLGLRLIYFSYDVKMKEKGDIPEGYSVSREKKERFSLILESASTNQTSMYLCASSWGQGLNTEAFFGQGTRLTVV.

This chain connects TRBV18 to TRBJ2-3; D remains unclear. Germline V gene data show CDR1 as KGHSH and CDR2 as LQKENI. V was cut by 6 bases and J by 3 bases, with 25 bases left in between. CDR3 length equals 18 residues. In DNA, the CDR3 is TGTGCCAGCTCCCAGATCCCTAGTACAAGTAGAGGAACAGATACGCAGTATTTT. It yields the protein CASSQIPSTSRGTDTQYF.

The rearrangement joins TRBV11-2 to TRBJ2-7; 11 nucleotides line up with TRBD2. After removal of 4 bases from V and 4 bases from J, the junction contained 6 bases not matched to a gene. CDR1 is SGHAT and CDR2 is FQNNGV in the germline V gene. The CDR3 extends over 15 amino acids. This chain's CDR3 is CASSSIAGGPYEQYF. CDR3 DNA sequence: TGTGCCAGCAGCTCAATAGCGGGAGGGCCTTACGAGCAGTACTTC.

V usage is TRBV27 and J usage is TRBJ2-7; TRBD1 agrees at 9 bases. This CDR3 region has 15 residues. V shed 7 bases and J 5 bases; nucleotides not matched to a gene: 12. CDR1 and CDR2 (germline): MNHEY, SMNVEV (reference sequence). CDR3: CASKTTGTGSHEQYF. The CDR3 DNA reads TGTGCCAGCAAGACAACCGGGACAGGGTCCCACGAGCAGTACTTC.

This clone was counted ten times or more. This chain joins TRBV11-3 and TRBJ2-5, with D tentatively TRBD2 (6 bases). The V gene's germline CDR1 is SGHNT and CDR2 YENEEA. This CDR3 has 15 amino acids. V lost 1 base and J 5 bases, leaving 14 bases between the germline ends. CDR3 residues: CASSLGSTLAETQYF. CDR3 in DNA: TGTGCCAGCAGCTTAGGATCCACACTAGCTGAGACCCAGTACTTC.

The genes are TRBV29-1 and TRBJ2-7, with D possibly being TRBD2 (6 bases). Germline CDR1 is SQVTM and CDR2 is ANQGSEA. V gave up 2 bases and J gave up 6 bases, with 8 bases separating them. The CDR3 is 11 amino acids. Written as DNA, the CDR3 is TGCAGCGTTGAACGGGGGACCGAGCAGTACTTC. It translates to CSVERGTEQYF.

CDR3 in DNA: TGTGCCATCAGCGGACTAGCGGGAGGGACACGTGAGCAGTTCTTC. It encodes CAISGLAGGTREQFF. The genes are TRBV10-3 and TRBJ2-1, with 15 positions matching TRBD2. Germline V gene data show CDR1 as ENHRY and CDR2 as SYGVKD. J lost 9 bases, V lost 6 bases, and 6 bases had no gene match. This CDR3 region has 15 residues.

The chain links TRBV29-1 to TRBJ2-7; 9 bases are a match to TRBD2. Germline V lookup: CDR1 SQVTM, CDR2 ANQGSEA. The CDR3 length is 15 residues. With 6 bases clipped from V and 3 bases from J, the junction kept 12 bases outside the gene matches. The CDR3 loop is CSVTSPVSGSYEQYF. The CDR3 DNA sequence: TGCAGCGTAACCTCGCCCGTTAGCGGGAGCTACGAGCAGTACTTC.

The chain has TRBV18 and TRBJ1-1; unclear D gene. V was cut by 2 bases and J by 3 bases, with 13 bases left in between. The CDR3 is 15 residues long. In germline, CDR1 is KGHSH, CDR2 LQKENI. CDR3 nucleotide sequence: TGTGCCAGCTCACCAGTTTCGTCAGGTCACACTGAAGCTTTCTTT. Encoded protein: CASSPVSSGHTEAFF.

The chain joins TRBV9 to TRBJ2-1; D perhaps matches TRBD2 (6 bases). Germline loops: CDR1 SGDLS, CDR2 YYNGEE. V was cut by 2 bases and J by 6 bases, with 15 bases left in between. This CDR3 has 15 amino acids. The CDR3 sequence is CASSVWDFEGNEQFF. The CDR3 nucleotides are TGTGCCAGCAGCGTTTGGGACTTCGAAGGCAATGAGCAGTTCTTC.